This TCR beta chain is from a study of CD8 T cells in ankylosing spondylitis. In germline, CDR1 is SGDLS, CDR2 YYNGEE. The CDR3 totals 16 residues. V was cut by 0 bases and J by 3 bases, with 13 bases left in between. This clonotype was recorded a few times. Its antigen is currently unknown. Construction of TCR beta libraries was performed using quantitative 5'-RACE with molecular barcodes. TCRdb processed the 5' RACE reads anew with MiXCR; each CDR3 protein has one entry. The table lists 450,000 to 550,000 distinct CDR3 sequences, roughly 5.2% of them singletons. Study-wide findings and caveats: In synovial fluid and blood from reactive arthritis, some motif variants were previously reported. A motif of 7 to 9 highly homologous TCR beta variants was seen as apparently characteristic of ankylosing spondylitis blood. With a CD8+ phenotype, disease-linked clones were relatively rare in peripheral blood. Clones linked to disease were reported to show significant enrichment in matched ankylosing spondylitis synovial fluid.

The chain is built from TRBV9 and TRBJ2-1, with D unclear. Sequenced: blood, either unsorted or a sorted T cell fraction (not recorded which). The clonotype originates from a male donor with ankylosing spondylitis. DNA for the CDR3: TGTGCCAGCAGCGTAGAACTACTTAACCTCTACAATGAGCAGTTCTTC. Translating it yields CASSVELLNLYNEQFF.